This T cell receptor beta chain was profiled in a study of blood T cells in healthy people across ages. It was with a sample-barcoded 5' primer and a J-beta primer mix that a second PCR of roughly 7 to 12 cycles was run. MiXCR, run by TCRdb on the 5' RACE reads, gives a single entry per CDR3 protein. The sample carries 600,000 to 850,000 distinct CDR3 sequences, 25% recorded once. Trimming took 5 bases from V and 2 from J; bases not matched to a gene: 4. The CDR3 has 13 amino acids. CDR1 DFQATT and CDR2 SNEGSKA come from the germline V gene (reference sequence). Aged roughly 6 to 90, donors were systemically healthy Caucasians from Russia. PBMCs numbering at least 7 million were isolated per sample. This clonotype occurred a few times. Its antigen is undetermined. Study findings and constraints: In these data, TCR beta diversity tracked strongly with naive T cell percentage.

These same records also appear under a second study, on T cells of mothers and their children. Per that study: The people who donated were three healthy Caucasian mothers and their six children.

The sequence was collected from a boy younger than 18 in good health. The chain couples TRBV20-1 to TRBJ2-7; 9 bases align to TRBD2. The sample consisted of blood. Here the CDR3 DNA reads TGCAGTGCTCGGACTAGCGATACCTACGAGCAGTACTTC. It translates to CSARTSDTYEQYF.